This T cell receptor (beta chain) comes out of a study of identical twins. General study points: Fewer insertions were carried by abundant cord blood beta clonotypes, but none was seen in memory repertoires.

This clonotype has a handful of counts. The antigen is unknown. Template switching created a universal primer site, and the cDNA included unique molecular identifiers. MiXCR, applied by TCRdb to the 5' RACE reads, yields one record per CDR3 protein. This table holds 510,000 or so distinct CDR3 sequences, approximately 16% found once. The CDR3 totals 14 residues. V lost 5 bases to trimming and J lost 3 bases, with 14 bases between them. Germline CDR1 SGHVS, CDR2 FQNEAQ. These data also featured in a second study, about yellow fever vaccine responses in identical twins.

Sequencing was carried out using CD4+ T cells sorted from blood. This chain connects TRBV7-8 to TRBJ2-7; a possible D gene is TRBD1 (6 bases). The TCR comes from a woman between 18 and 29 years old in good health. CDR3 in DNA: TGTGCCAGCAGCCAAGGGGGTTTGAACTACGAGCAGTACTTC. Its translation is CASSQGGLNYEQYF. The entire variable domain, with the rest obtained from reference TRBV7-8 and TRBJ2-7, is as follows: GAGVSQSPRYKVAKRGQDVALRCDPISGHVSLFWYQQALGQGPEFLTYFQNEAQLDKSGLPSDRFFAERPEGSVSTLKIQRTQQEDSAVYLCASSQGGLNYEQYFGPGTRLTVT.